These 8 T cell receptor beta chains came from one sample sequenced in a study of T cells in Graves' hyperthyroidism and ophthalmopathy. Amplification targeted TCR beta CDR3 regions from RNA transcripts. Using the HTBI primer set, a first-round RT-PCR was run on the TCR CDR3. TCRdb re-analysed the multiplex PCR reads in MiXCR, keeping a single row per CDR3 protein. The data contain roughly 800,000 distinct CDR3 sequences, over 35% of them singletons. The sample was blood. Every receptor here comes from a man between 18 and 29 years old with Graves' hyperthyroidism.

The V and J genes are TRBV2 and TRBJ1-5, with unresolved D. The V and J ends lost 3 bases and 5 bases respectively, with 8 bases between them. The germline V gene encodes CDR1 SNHLY and CDR2 FYNNEI. The CDR3 sequence is 13 residues long. CDR3 loop: CASSEMRDQPQHF. The CDR3 DNA is TGTGCCAGCAGTGAGATGAGGGATCAGCCCCAGCATTTT. Drawing the rest from reference TRBV2 and TRBJ1-5, the complete variable domain is EPEVTQTPSHQVTQMGQEVILRCVPISNHLYFYWYRQILGQKVEFLVSFYNNEISEKSEIFDDQFSVERPDGSNFTLKIRSTKLEDSAMYFCASSEMRDQPQHFGDGTRLSIL.

V and J are TRBV20-1 and TRBJ1-1, with TRBD1 as a possible D gene (5 bases). Germline V gene data show CDR1 as DFQATT and CDR2 as SNEGSKA (reference sequence). The CDR3 runs 12 residues. CDR3: CRAFGANTEAFF. Written as DNA, the CDR3 is TGCAGAGCCTTCGGGGCGAACACTGAAGCTTTCTTT.

Ten or more counts support this clonotype. The chain carries TRBV20-1 and TRBJ2-5; 12 nucleotides line up with TRBD2. The CDR3 is made up of 15 amino acids. Germline assignment: CDR1 DFQATT and CDR2 SNEGSKA (reference sequence). The V gene end was trimmed by 8 bases and the J gene end by 2 bases; junction bases not matched to a gene: 9. The CDR3 sequence: CSTLAGGLLQETQYF. The CDR3 nucleotides read TGCAGTACTCTAGCGGGGGGGTTACTACAAGAGACCCAGTACTTC.

This clonotype has a single count. V usage is TRBV5-1 and J usage is TRBJ1-1; 11 bases match TRBD1. The V and J ends lost 4 bases and 4 bases, in that order; junction bases with no gene match: 9. This CDR3 has 16 amino acids. Germline CDR1 reads SGHRS; CDR2 reads YFSETQ. Written as DNA, the CDR3 is TGCGCCAGCAGCATCCGGGACAGGGGGTTCGGCACTGAAGCTTTCTTT. It yields the protein CASSIRDRGFGTEAFF.

The table lists this clonotype with many counts. The rearrangement links TRBV29-1 to TRBJ1-2; a possible D gene is TRBD1 (5 bases). This CDR3 spans 12 amino acids. Germline lookup yields CDR1 SQVTM and CDR2 ANQGSEA. V dropped 4 bases and J dropped 2 bases, with 8 bases sitting between them. CDR3 loop: CSVGDPNYGYTF. The CDR3 nucleotides read TGCAGCGTTGGGGACCCGAACTATGGCTACACCTTC.

This clonotype was detected many times. The rearrangement uses TRBV10-3 and TRBJ1-1; D gene unclear. V was trimmed by 2 bases and J by 6 bases, leaving 7 bases between them. Germline values: CDR1 ENHRY, CDR2 SYGVKD. The CDR3 runs 12 residues. The CDR3 reads CAISETDAEAFF. CDR3 bases: TGTGCCATCAGTGAGACAGATGCTGAAGCTTTCTTT.

This chain uses TRBV6-5 with TRBJ1-1; tentatively, D is TRBD1 (5 bases). V lost 7 bases and J lost 0, with 15 bases in between. The CDR3 runs to 15 residues. Germline lookup yields CDR1 MNHEY and CDR2 SVGAGI. CDR3 bases: TGTGCCAGCACCTCACATCGGGGGGTGAACACTGAAGCTTTCTTT. This translates into CASTSHRGVNTEAFF.

This clonotype appeared a few times. The gene calls are TRBV5-1 and TRBJ1-3; D may be TRBD1 (6 bases). CDR3 length equals 14 residues. Germline V gene data show CDR1 as SGHRS and CDR2 as YFSETQ. Between the trimmed V and J ends, which lost 6 bases and 2 bases, there was a span of 12 bases. CDR3 DNA: TGCGCCAGCATGGACAGCGCTCCTGGAAACACCATATATTTT. Its translation: CASMDSAPGNTIYF.